These 17 T cell receptor beta chains originate from one sample sequenced in a study of spatial heterogeneity in lung cancer. The study's findings and limits: The study found that expanded intratumoral alpha and beta TCR counts tracked tumor mutation counts.

Using its own MiXCR run on the 5' RACE reads, TCRdb lists one record per CDR3 protein. The sample carries about 15,000 distinct CDR3 sequences, about 6.3% recorded once. Time point: sample taken at primary tumor resection. Their recognized antigens are unknown. The starting material was lung tumor tissue, obtained at surgery. These receptors were taken from a male donor with early-stage non-small cell lung cancer.

This clonotype was seen only a few times. This beta chain appears as a stray read in a library generated for alpha chains; its size is not informative. The rearrangement uses TRBV12-3 or TRBV12-4 and TRBJ2-5; D possibly corresponds to TRBD1 (6 bases). This CDR3 has 12 residues. CDR3 coding DNA: TGTGCAAGTTCCCCGGACAGAAAGACCCAGTACTTC. Amino acid sequence: CASSPDRKTQYF.

This clonotype was counted ten times or more. Little can be read into the size of this beta chain, an off-target read in a library designed for alpha chains. V is TRBV7-2 and J is TRBJ1-4, with D unclear. Trimming removed 2 bases at V and 4 bases at J, with 8 bases between. CDR3 size: 14 residues. The germline gives CDR1 SGHTA, CDR2 FQGNSA. The CDR3 DNA sequence: TGTGCCAGCAGCTTACAGCAGCATAATGAAAAACTGTTTTTT. Translating gives CASSLQQHNEKLFF.

The sample holds many counts of this clonotype. This beta chain is an off-target read within a library intended for alpha chains, so its frequency means little. The CDR3 nucleotides read TGTGCCAGCACCCGGCGGGGGGCCGGGGAGCTGTTTTTT. Translation gives CASTRRGAGELFF. The chain links TRBV28 to TRBJ2-2, with 8 positions matching TRBD2. The CDR3 is made up of 13 amino acids. Trimming removed 7 bases from V and 6 bases from J; junction bases left unmatched: 4. In germline, CDR1 is MDHEN, CDR2 SYDVKM.

This clonotype was recorded at least ten times. Little can be read into the size of this beta chain, an off-target read in a library designed for alpha chains. The chain combines TRBV6-5 with TRBJ2-7; D is perhaps TRBD1 (5 bases). V dropped 6 bases and J dropped 2 bases, with 14 bases sitting between them. The CDR3 runs to 14 residues. Germline loops: CDR1 MNHEY, CDR2 SVGAGI. CDR3 DNA: TGTGCCAGCAGCCCTGGGGCAAGGGCCTACGAGCAGTACTTC. Its protein is CASSPGARAYEQYF.

Ten or more counts support this clonotype. Being off target in a library aimed at alpha chains, this beta chain has a size of little meaning. The V and J genes are TRBV6-5 and TRBJ2-7; 9 bases are a match to TRBD2. The CDR3 consists of 16 residues. Germline V CDR1 and CDR2: MNHEY, SVGAGI. After removal of 0 bases from V and 4 bases from J, the junction contained 7 bases not matched to a gene. CDR3 DNA: TGTGCCAGCAGTTACTCCGGGCGGGAGGGCCGTTACGAGCAGTACTTC. This sequence encodes CASSYSGREGRYEQYF.

This clonotype was observed many times. Being off target in a library aimed at alpha chains, this beta chain has a size of little meaning. The chain couples TRBV24-1 to TRBJ2-4, with 12 bases matching TRBD1. Losses at the gene ends were 6 bases for V and 0 bases for J; bases not matched to a gene: 5. The CDR3 runs to 17 residues. The germline V gene encodes CDR1 KGHDR and CDR2 SFDVKD. CDR3 in DNA: TGTGCCACCAGTTCGGGACAGGGGGCAGGAGCCAAAAACATTCAGTACTTC. This sequence encodes CATSSGQGAGAKNIQYF.

This clonotype occurred many times. The library was designed around alpha chains, so this beta chain is a stray read whose abundance carries little weight. The chain combines TRBV7-2 with TRBJ2-5; D gene unclear. The CDR3 contains 11 residues. The V end was cut by 0 bases, the J end by 7 bases, with 3 bases between. Germline assignment: CDR1 SGHTA and CDR2 FQGNSA. The CDR3 sequence: CASSLAVTQYF. For the CDR3, the DNA is TGTGCCAGCAGCTTAGCGGTGACCCAGTACTTC.

This clonotype has a count of ten or more. This beta chain represents an off-target read in a library built for alpha chains; its size is of limited meaning. This chain joins TRBV27 and TRBJ1-2, with 7 bases that match TRBD1. The CDR3 is made up of 15 amino acids. V gave up 6 bases and J gave up 5 bases; unmatched junction bases: 12. Germline V gene sequence: CDR1 MNHEY, CDR2 SMNVEV (reference sequence). The CDR3 sequence: CASSPRTGSFYGYTF. The CDR3 DNA follows: TGTGCCAGCAGCCCGAGGACAGGAAGTTTTTATGGCTACACCTTC.

This clonotype was picked up many times. Within a library made for alpha chains, this beta chain is off target, and its count is uninformative. CDR3 loop: CATTAEGISSYEQYF. The CDR3 nucleotides read TGTGCCACCACGGCTGAGGGCATAAGCTCCTACGAGCAGTACTTC. The chain links TRBV10-3 to TRBJ2-7, with a possible D match to TRBD2 (5 bases). Trimming removed 10 bases from V and 0 bases from J, with 19 bases in between. The CDR3 consists of 15 residues. Germline V lookup: CDR1 ENHRY, CDR2 SYGVKD.

This clonotype was seen many times. This beta chain is a stray read from a library made for alpha chains; its abundance is not meaningful. The chain recombines TRBV28 with TRBJ1-3, with D tentatively TRBD1 (5 bases). The V and J ends lost 3 bases and 4 bases respectively, with 10 bases between them. CDR1 is MDHEN and CDR2 is SYDVKM in the germline V gene. The CDR3 runs to 14 residues. This chain's CDR3 is CASSFRQGGNTIYF. CDR3 in DNA: TGTGCCAGCAGTTTTCGGCAGGGAGGAAACACCATATATTTT.

This clonotype was counted only a few times. Because the library targeted alpha chains, this beta chain is an off-target read whose size means little. The chain has TRBV19 and TRBJ2-7; 12 bases match TRBD1. Trimming at V came to 5 bases and at J to 0 bases, leaving 2 bases not matched to a gene. This CDR3 region has 15 residues. Germline values: CDR1 LNHDA, CDR2 SQIVND (reference sequence). CDR3 bases: TGTGCCAGTAGTCTGGGACAGGGGGCCTCCTACGAGCAGTACTTC. Residues: CASSLGQGASYEQYF.

The table lists this clonotype with many counts. As an off-target read in a library built for alpha chains, this beta chain has a frequency of little significance. The genes are TRBV28 and TRBJ2-7, with D possibly TRBD2 on 5 matching bases. This CDR3 has 15 amino acids. The V gene's germline CDR1 is MDHEN and CDR2 SYDVKM. The V end lost 3 bases, the J end lost 0 bases, and 12 bases lay between the germline ends. The CDR3 here is CASSLSGYNSYEQYF. The CDR3 region has the DNA TGTGCCAGCAGTTTGAGCGGTTATAACTCCTACGAGCAGTACTTC.

At least ten counts were recorded for this clonotype. A library prepared for alpha chains yielded this beta chain as an off-target read; its size is of little meaning. The chain is built from TRBV6-6 and TRBJ2-7; 10 bases align to TRBD2. The CDR3 consists of 15 residues. Germline V CDR1 and CDR2: MNHNY, SVGAGI (reference sequence). The junction had 4 bases not matched to a gene; V was cut back by 0 bases and J by 5 bases. This CDR3 is CASSYSLAGAHEQYF. DNA of the CDR3: TGTGCCAGCAGTTACTCTCTAGCGGGAGCCCACGAGCAGTACTTC.

This clonotype was seen at least ten times. The size of this beta chain means little, since it is a stray read in a library made for alpha chains. The rearrangement joins TRBV24-1 to TRBJ2-3, with 7 bases matching TRBD1. This CDR3 has 17 residues. Looked up from germline, CDR1 is KGHDR and CDR2 is SFDVKD. V was clipped by 3 bases and J by 0 bases; unmatched bases: 8. The CDR3 DNA is TGTGCCACCAGTGATCCACGACAGGGCTCTAGCACAGATACGCAGTATTTT. It yields the protein CATSDPRQGSSTDTQYF.

This clonotype was counted many times. This beta chain came through as a stray read in a library set up for alpha chains, and its size says little. This chain uses TRBV13 with TRBJ2-1; D is tentatively TRBD1 or TRBD2 (6 bases each). This CDR3 comprises 18 residues. The V and J ends lost 7 bases and 4 bases respectively, with 26 bases between them. The germline CDR1 and CDR2 sequences are PRHDT and FYEKMQ (reference sequence). The CDR3 region is CASNSGLRGPIGYNEQFF. CDR3 nucleotide sequence: TGTGCCAGCAACTCAGGCCTCCGGGGGCCGATAGGATACAATGAGCAGTTCTTC.

On this clonotype: This beta chain is a stray read from a library made for alpha chains; its abundance is not meaningful. The chain uses TRBV6-6 and TRBJ1-5, with D possibly matching TRBD1 (5 bases). Germline values: CDR1 MNHNY, CDR2 SVGAGI (reference sequence). V lost 0 bases, J lost 3 bases, and 15 bases lay in between. The CDR3 extends over 17 amino acids. CDR3 sequence reads: CASSYSGTKPSNQPQHF. CDR3 in DNA: TGTGCCAGCAGTTACTCAGGGACCAAACCTTCCAATCAGCCCCAGCATTTT.

This clonotype was observed many times. The library was designed around alpha chains, so this beta chain is a stray read whose abundance carries little weight. This chain links TRBV7-6 with TRBJ2-1; no clear D. V gave up 5 bases and J gave up 6 bases, with 11 bases separating them. Germline V CDR1 and CDR2: SGHVS, FNYEAQ. The CDR3 spans 13 residues. CDR3 loop: CASSPPPSNEQFF. The CDR3 region has the DNA TGTGCCAGCAGCCCACCTCCGAGCAATGAGCAGTTCTTC. Full variable domain (outside the CDR3, taken from reference TRBV7-6 and TRBJ2-1): GAGVSQSPRYKVTKRGQDVALRCDPISGHVSLYWYRQALGQGPEFLTYFNYEAQQDKSGLPNDRFSAERPEGSISTLTIQRTEQRDSAMYRCASSPPPSNEQFFGPGTRLTVL.